This T cell receptor (beta chain) is from a study of CXCR3-negative and CXCR3-positive naive CD8 T cells. General study results and limits: Naive CXCR3-positive cells had TRB CDR3s more hydrophobic than those of CXCR3-negative naive cells.

Germline values: CDR1 SGHVS, CDR2 FNYEAQ. The CDR3 spans 15 residues. Comments on this clonotype: Its antigen remains unidentified.

Through 5' RACE with UMI labels, the TRB cDNA libraries were prepared. TCRdb reprocessed the 5' RACE reads, keeping one entry per CDR3 protein, no DNA. This sample's clone table lists 100,000 to 150,000 distinct CDR3 sequences. The sequence derives from a human donor in good health. Some clones in this sample may be carry-over from other donors' samples. J is TRBJ2-5 and V is TRBV7-6; the TCRdb call, TRBD2, lacks DNA for checking. Sequences were obtained from naive CXCR3+ CD8+ T cells from blood. The subset denotes: CD45RO-CCR7+CD27+CD95- naive CD8+ T cells expressing CXCR3 (TNR3+). CDR3: CASRSTSGGQETQYF.